One T cell receptor beta chain is described in this entry. Its target is unknown. The data originate from a study of T cells in Graves' hyperthyroidism and ophthalmopathy. J gave up 2 bases and V 5 bases, and 6 bases lay outside the gene matches. This CDR3 has 14 residues. Germline V gene data show CDR1 as SGHTA and CDR2 as FQGNSA. Among the patients, aged 18 to 65, hyperthyroidism was newly diagnosed and had lasted under 2 months. Exclusion criteria comprised uncontrolled infection, other autoimmune disease, pregnancy or lactation. PBMCs stemmed from 10 ml fresh peripheral blood. Study observations and caveats: Classification by a 13 V-J model distinguished ophthalmopathy from stable hyperthyroidism.

Researchers took RNA transcripts and amplified the TCR beta CDR3 regions from them. The HTBI primer set served for first-round RT-PCR of the TCR CDR3. TCRdb fed the multiplex PCR reads into MiXCR, producing one record per CDR3 protein. Seen here are 93,000 or so distinct CDR3 sequences, about 50% observed once, and the top ten hold about a quarter. The sequenced sample consisted of blood. The TCR sequence derives from a middle-aged man with Graves' hyperthyroidism. V gene TRBV7-2 combines with J gene TRBJ2-7, with 7 nucleotides matching TRBD1. CDR3 amino acids: CASSLPGQPYEQYF. The CDR3 DNA reads TGTGCCAGCAGCCTACCGGGACAGCCCTACGAGCAGTACTTC.